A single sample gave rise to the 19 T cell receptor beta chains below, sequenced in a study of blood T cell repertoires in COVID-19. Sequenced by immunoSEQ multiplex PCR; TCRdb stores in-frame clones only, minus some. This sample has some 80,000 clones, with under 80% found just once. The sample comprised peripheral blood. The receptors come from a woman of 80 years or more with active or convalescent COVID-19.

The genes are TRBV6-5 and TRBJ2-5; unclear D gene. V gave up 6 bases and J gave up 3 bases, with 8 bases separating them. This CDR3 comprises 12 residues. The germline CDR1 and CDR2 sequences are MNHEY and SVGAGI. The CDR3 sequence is CASRVDKETQYF. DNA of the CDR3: TGTGCCAGCAGGGTCGACAAAGAGACCCAGTACTTC.

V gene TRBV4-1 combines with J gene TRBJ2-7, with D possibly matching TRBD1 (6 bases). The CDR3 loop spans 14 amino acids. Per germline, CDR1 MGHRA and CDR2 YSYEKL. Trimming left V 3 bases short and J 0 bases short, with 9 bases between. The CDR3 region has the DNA TGCGCCAGCAGCCATCCGGACAGCTCCTACGAGCAGTACTTC. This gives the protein CASSHPDSSYEQYF.

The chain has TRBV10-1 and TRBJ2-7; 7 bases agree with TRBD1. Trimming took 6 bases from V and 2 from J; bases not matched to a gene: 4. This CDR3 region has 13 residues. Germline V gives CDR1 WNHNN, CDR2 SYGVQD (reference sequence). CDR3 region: CASSNTGAYEQYF. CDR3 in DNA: TGCGCCAGCAGCAATACAGGGGCCTACGAGCAGTACTTC.

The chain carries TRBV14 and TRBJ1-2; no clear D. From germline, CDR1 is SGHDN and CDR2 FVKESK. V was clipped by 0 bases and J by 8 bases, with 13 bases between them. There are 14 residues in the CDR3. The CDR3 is CASSQDVAAEGYTF. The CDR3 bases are TGTGCCAGCAGCCAAGATGTAGCAGCCGAAGGCTACACCTTC.

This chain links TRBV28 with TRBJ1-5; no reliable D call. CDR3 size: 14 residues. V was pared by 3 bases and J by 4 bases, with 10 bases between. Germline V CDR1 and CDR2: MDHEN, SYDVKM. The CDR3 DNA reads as TGTGCCAGCAGTTTTGGCGGAGTAAATCAGCCCCAGCATTTT. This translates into CASSFGGVNQPQHF.

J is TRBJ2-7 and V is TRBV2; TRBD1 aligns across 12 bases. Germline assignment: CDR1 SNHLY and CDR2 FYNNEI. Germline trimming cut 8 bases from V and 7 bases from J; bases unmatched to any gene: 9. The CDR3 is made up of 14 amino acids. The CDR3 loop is CASQLGTGGREQYF. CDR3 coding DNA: TGTGCCAGCCAGCTCGGGACAGGGGGCCGAGAGCAGTACTTC.

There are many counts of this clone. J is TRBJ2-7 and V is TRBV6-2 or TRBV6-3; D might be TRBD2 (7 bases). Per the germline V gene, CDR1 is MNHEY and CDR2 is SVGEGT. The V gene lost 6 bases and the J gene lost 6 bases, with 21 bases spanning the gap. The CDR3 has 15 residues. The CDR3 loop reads CASSPEGGGTTEQYF. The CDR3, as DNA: TGTGCCAGCAGCCCCGAGGGGGGGGGCACCACCGAGCAGTACTTC.

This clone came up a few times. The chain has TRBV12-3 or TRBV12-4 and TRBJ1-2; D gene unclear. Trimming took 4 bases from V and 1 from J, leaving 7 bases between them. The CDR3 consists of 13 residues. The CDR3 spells CASSSSVNYGYTF. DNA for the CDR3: TGTGCCAGCAGTTCCTCCGTTAACTATGGCTACACCTTC.

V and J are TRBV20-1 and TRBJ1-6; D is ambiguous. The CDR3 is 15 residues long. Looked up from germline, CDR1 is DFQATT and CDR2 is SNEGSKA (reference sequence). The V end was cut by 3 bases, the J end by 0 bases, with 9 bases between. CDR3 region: CSASSGNSYNSPLHF. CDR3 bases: TGCAGTGCTAGTAGCGGGAACTCCTATAATTCACCCCTCCACTTT.

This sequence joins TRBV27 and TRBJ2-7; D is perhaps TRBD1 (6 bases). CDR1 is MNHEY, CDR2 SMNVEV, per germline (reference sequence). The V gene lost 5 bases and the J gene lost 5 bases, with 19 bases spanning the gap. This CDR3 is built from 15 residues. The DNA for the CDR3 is TGTGCCAGCAGTCTTCAGGGCAGGGGTAGGAACGAGCAGTACTTC. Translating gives CASSLQGRGRNEQYF.

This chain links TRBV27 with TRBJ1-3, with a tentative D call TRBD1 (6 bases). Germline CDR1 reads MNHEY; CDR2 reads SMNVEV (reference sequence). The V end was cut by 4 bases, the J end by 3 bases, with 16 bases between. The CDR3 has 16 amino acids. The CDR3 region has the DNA TGTGCCAGCAGTTCCCTACAGGGAACGGTTGGAAACACCATATATTTT. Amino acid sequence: CASSSLQGTVGNTIYF.

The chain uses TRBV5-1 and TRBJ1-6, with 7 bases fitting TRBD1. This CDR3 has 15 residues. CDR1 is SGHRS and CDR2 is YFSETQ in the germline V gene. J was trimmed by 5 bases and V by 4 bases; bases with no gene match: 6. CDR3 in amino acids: CASSGGTANNSPLHF. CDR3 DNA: TGCGCCAGCAGCGGCGGGACAGCGAATAATTCACCCCTCCACTTT.

The CDR3: CASGPGTTYEQYF. CDR3 in DNA: TGTGCCAGTGGACCCGGGACTACCTACGAGCAGTACTTC. The rearrangement links TRBV19 to TRBJ2-7; TRBD2 matches at 7 bases. The germline V gene has CDR1 LNHDA and CDR2 SQIVND (reference sequence). The CDR3 extends over 13 amino acids. V gave up 8 bases and J gave up 2 bases; unmatched junction bases: 6.

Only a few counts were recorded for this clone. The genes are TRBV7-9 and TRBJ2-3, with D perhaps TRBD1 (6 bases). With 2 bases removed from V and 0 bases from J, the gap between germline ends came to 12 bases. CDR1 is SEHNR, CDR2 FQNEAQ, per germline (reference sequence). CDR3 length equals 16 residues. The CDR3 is CASSLSRGTSTDTQYF. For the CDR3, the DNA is TGTGCCAGCAGCTTAAGCAGGGGCACTAGCACAGATACGCAGTATTTT.

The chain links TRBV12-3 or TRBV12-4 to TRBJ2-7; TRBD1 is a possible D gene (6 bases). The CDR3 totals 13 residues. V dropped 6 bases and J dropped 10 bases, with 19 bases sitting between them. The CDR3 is CASRLQVGADQYF. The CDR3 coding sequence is TGTGCCAGCAGACTACAAGTGGGGGCAGATCAGTACTTC.

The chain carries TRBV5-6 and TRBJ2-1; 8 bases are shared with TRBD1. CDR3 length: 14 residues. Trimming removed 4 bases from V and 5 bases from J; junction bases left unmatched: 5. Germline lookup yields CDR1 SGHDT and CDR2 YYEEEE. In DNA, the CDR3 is TGTGCCAGCAGCCTAGACAGGGGACACAATGAGCAGTTCTTC. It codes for CASSLDRGHNEQFF.

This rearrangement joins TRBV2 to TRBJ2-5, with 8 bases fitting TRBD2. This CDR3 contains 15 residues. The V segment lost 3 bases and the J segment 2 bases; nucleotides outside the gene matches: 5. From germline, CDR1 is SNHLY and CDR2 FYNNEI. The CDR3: CASSESASGQETQYF. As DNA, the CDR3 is TGTGCCAGCAGTGAGTCGGCTAGCGGGCAAGAGACCCAGTACTTC.

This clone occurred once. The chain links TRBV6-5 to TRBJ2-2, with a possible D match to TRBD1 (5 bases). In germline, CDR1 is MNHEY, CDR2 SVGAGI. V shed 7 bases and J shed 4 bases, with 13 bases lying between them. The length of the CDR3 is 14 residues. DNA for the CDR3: TGTGCCAGCATTCGTGGGGCAGTCACCGGGGAGCTGTTTTTT. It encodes CASIRGAVTGELFF.

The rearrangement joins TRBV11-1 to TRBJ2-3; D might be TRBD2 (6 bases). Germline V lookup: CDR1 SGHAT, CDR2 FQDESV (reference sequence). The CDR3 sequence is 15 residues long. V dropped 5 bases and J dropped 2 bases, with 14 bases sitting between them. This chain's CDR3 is CASSPREDYTDTQYF. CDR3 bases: TGTGCCAGCAGCCCTAGGGAGGACTACACAGATACGCAGTATTTT.